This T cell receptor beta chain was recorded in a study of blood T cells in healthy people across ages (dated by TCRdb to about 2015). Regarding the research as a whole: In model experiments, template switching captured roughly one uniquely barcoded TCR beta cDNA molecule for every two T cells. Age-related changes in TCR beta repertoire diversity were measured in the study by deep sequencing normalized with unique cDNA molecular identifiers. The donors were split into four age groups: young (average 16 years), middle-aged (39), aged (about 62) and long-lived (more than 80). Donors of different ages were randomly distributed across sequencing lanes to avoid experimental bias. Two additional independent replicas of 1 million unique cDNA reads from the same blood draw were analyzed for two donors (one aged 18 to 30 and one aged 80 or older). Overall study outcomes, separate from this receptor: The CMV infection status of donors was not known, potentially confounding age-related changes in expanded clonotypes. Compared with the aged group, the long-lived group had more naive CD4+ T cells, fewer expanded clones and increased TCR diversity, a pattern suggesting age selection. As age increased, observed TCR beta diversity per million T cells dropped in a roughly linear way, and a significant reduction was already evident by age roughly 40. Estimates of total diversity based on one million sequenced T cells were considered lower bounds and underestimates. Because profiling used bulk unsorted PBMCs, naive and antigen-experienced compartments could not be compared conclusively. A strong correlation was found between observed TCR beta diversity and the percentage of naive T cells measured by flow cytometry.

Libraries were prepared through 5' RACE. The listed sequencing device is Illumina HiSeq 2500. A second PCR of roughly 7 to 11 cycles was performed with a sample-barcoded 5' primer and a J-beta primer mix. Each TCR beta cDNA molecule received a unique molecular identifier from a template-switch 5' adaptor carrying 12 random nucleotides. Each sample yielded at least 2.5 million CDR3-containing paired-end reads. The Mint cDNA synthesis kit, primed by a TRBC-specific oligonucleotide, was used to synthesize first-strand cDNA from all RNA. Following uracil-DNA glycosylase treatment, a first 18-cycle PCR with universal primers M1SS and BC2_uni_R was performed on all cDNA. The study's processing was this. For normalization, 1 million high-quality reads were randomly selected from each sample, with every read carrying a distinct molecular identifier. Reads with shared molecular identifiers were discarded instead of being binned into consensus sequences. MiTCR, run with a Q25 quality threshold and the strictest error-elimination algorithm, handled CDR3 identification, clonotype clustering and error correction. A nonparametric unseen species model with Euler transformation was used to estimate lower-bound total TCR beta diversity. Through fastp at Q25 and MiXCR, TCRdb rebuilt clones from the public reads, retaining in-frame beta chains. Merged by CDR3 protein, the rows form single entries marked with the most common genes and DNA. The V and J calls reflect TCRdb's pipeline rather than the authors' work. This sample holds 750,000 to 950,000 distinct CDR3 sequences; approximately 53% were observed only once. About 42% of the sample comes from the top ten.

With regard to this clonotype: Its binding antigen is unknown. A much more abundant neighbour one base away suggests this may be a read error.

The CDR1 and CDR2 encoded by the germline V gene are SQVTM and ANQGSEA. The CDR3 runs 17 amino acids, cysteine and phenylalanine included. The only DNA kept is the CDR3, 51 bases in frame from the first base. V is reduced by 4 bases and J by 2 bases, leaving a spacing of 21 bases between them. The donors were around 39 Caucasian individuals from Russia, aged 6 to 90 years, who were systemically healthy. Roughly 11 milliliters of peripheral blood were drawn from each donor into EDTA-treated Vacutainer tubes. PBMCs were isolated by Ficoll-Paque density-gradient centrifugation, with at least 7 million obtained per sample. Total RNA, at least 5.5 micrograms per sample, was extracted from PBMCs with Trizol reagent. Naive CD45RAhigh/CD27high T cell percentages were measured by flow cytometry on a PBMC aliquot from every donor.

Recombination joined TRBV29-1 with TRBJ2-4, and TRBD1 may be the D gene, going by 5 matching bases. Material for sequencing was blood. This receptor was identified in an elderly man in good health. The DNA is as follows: TGCAGCGTTGGTGGGATAGGGGCCGCGGTATCCAAAAACATTCAGTACTTC. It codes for CSVGGIGAAVSKNIQYF.